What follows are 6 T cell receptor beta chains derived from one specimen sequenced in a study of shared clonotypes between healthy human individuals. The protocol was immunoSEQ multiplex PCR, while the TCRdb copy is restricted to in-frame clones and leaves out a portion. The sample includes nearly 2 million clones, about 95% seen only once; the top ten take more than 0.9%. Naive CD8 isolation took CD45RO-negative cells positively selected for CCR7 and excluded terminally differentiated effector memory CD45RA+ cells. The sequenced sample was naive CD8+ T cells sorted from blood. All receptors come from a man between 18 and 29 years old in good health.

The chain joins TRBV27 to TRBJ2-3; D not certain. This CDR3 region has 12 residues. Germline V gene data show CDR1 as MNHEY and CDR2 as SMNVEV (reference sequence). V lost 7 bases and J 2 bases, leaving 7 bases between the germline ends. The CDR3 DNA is TGTGCCAGCATTGGGAACACAGATACGCAGTATTTT. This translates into CASIGNTDTQYF.

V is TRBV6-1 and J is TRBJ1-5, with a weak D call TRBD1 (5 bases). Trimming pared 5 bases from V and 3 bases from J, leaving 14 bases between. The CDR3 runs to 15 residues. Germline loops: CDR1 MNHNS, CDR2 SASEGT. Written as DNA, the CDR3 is TGTGCCAGCAGTTCAAAGTCAGGGCACAATCAGCCCCAGCATTTT. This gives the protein CASSSKSGHNQPQHF.

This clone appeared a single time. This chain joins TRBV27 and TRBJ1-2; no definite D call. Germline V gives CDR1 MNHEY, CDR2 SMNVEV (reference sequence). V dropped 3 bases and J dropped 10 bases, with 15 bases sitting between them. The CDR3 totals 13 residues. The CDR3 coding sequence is TGTGCCAGCAGTTTCGAGGGAAGGGATGACTACACCTTC. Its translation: CASSFEGRDDYTF.

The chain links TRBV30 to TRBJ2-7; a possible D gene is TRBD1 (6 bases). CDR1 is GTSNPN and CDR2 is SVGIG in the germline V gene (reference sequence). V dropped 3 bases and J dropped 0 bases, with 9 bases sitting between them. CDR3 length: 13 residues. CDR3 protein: CAWRSGVSYEQYF. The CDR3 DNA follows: TGTGCCTGGAGATCAGGGGTCTCCTACGAGCAGTACTTC.

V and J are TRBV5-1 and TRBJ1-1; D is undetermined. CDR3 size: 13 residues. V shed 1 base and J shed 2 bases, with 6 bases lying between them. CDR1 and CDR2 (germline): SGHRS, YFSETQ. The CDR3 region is CASSLMGNTEAFF. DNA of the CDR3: TGCGCCAGCAGCTTGATGGGTAACACTGAAGCTTTCTTT.

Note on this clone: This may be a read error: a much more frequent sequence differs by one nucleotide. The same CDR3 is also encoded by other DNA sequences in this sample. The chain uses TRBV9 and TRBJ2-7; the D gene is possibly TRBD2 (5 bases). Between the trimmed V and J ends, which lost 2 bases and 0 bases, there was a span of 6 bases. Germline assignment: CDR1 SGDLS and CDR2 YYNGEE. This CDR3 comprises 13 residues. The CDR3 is CASSVGSSYEQYF. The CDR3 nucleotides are TGTGCCAGCAGCGTGGGGAGCTCCTACGAGCAGTACTTC.